This T cell receptor beta chain was identified during a study of graft-versus-host responses after intestinal transplantation. This clone was recorded only once. The data were produced by immunoSEQ multiplex PCR, yet TCRdb's version contains in-frame clones alone and is incomplete. The sample holds about 7,400 clones; about 63% are singletons and the top ten take 4.5% to 6%. The starting material, graft tissue, was processed to release intraepithelial and lamina propria lymphocytes. The sequences come from ileum tissue, collected approximately 55 days after transplant. This receptor was taken from a human patient who received an intestinal transplant, so some T cells may come from the graft donor.

The CDR3 reads CASSPGGGGGLAKNIQYF. The CDR3 DNA follows: TGTGCCAGCAGCCCCGGGGGCGGGGGGGGCCTAGCCAAAAACATTCAGTACTTC. The chain links TRBV2 to TRBJ2-4, with 9 bases lining up with TRBD2. V gave up 6 bases and J gave up 0 bases; unmatched junction bases: 12. Germline V CDR1 and CDR2: SNHLY, FYNNEI. The CDR3 covers 18 residues.